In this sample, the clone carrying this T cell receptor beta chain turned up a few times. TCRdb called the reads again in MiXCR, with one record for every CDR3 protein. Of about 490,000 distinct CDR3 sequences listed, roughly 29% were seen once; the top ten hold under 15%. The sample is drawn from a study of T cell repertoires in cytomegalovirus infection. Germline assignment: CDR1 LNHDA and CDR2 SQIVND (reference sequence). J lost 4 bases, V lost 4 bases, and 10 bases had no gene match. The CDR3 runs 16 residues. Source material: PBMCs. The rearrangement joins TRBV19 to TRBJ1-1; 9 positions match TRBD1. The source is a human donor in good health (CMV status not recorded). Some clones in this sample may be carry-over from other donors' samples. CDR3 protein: CASSTRTGEGGTEAFF. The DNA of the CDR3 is TGTGCCAGTAGTACAAGGACAGGGGAAGGGGGCACTGAAGCTTTCTTT.